This T cell receptor beta chain was identified during a study of T-cell reconstitution after alpha-beta-depleted transplantation in children. Germline V gene lookup returns CDR1 MDHEN and CDR2 SYDVKM. The CDR3 is 14 amino acids. Trimming cost V 8 bases and J 4 bases, with 18 bases left between them. Study findings and constraints: Counts and diversity of T cells one year after transplant came mostly from newly produced T cells. At around two months after transplant, the alpha-beta T cells were reportedly derived from several hundred expanded clones that came from non-depleted graft cells. Elevated TCRbeta diversity at day 60 was traced, in some patients, to surviving recipient T cells and thymic progenitors.

Using unique molecular identifiers, the investigators prepared the TCRbeta library. TCRdb reprocessed the PCR reads via MiXCR and lists one record per CDR3 protein. The sample yields fewer than 700,000 distinct CDR3 sequences, 13% seen once. The table lists this clonotype with a few counts. Its antigen is not known. The V call is TRBV28, the J call TRBJ2-7; tentatively, D is TRBD1 (7 bases). The origin of this receptor is a male patient aged 5 to 17 who had a stem cell transplant for acute myeloid leukemia, so the T cells may come from the graft donor. The material was PBMCs, mostly from graft donor cells, obtained 360 days after TCRalphabeta/CD19-depleted stem cell transplant. Here the CDR3 DNA reads TGTGCCAGCGCCTTCGGGGGACAGTCGTACGAGCAGTACTTC. Translated: CASAFGGQSYEQYF.